The 10 T cell receptor beta chains below come from one sample, sequenced in a study of blood T cell repertoires in COVID-19. The data were produced by immunoSEQ multiplex PCR, yet TCRdb's version contains in-frame clones alone and is incomplete. The profile shows about 88,000 clones, 90% of them singletons. Input material: peripheral blood. The source of these receptors is a man aged 55-75 years with acute or convalescent COVID-19.

V and J are TRBV10-3 and TRBJ1-1, with a weak D call TRBD1 (5 bases). The CDR3 has 16 amino acids. Trimming removed 4 bases at V and 5 bases at J, with 20 bases between. Per germline, CDR1 ENHRY and CDR2 SYGVKD. The CDR3 region has the DNA TGTGCCATCAGTGCCCTCGCCTTACCGGGGGGAACTGAAGCTTTCTTT. Protein: CAISALALPGGTEAFF.

This clone was detected only once. CDR3 nucleotides: TGTGCCAGTAGTACGGCGGGAGGGCCCCATGAGCAGTTCTTC. Translation: CASSTAGGPHEQFF. This chain uses TRBV19 with TRBJ2-1, with 9 bases that match TRBD2. Germline CDR1 is LNHDA and CDR2 is SQIVND (reference sequence). The CDR3 is 14 amino acids. V was pared by 4 bases and J by 8 bases, with 6 bases of the junction left unmatched.

This clone showed up just once. This chain uses TRBV24-1 with TRBJ1-5, with 11 nucleotides matching TRBD1. This CDR3 region has 14 residues. CDR1 and CDR2 (germline): KGHDR, SFDVKD. Trimming took 9 bases from V and 6 from J; bases not matched to a gene: 6. The CDR3 bases are TGTGCCACCTCCGGGACAGGGGGAATTCAGCCCCAGCATTTT. It encodes CATSGTGGIQPQHF.

The chain couples TRBV6-5 to TRBJ1-5, with 8 bases that match TRBD1. Germline values: CDR1 MNHEY, CDR2 SVGAGI. The CDR3 runs 15 residues. V was pared by 6 bases and J by 6 bases, with 10 bases of the junction left unmatched. The CDR3, as DNA: TGTGCCAGCAGCCTTGAACAGGGGGAAGGTCAGCCCCAGCATTTT. Its translation: CASSLEQGEGQPQHF.

For this clone: Distinct nucleotide sequences in the sample also encode this CDR3. The chain recombines TRBV2 with TRBJ2-3; the match to TRBD2 covers 10 bases. From germline, CDR1 is SNHLY and CDR2 FYNNEI. The CDR3 has 17 amino acids. With 5 bases clipped from V and 0 bases from J, the junction kept 8 bases outside the gene matches. The CDR3 sequence: CASSRWTSGTSTDTQYF. In nucleotides, the CDR3 is TGTGCCAGCAGTCGTTGGACTAGCGGAACTAGCACAGATACGCAGTATTTT. The whole variable domain, remainder taken from reference TRBV2 and TRBJ2-3, is EPEVTQTPSHQVTQMGQEVILRCVPISNHLYFYWYRQILGQKVEFLVSFYNNEISEKSEIFDDQFSVERPDGSNFTLKIRSTKLEDSAMYFCASSRWTSGTSTDTQYFGPGTRLTVL.

V and J are TRBV24-1 and TRBJ2-7; D perhaps matches TRBD1 (5 bases). Germline values: CDR1 KGHDR, CDR2 SFDVKD. CDR3 length: 13 amino acids. Trimming removed 4 bases from V and 3 bases from J, with 9 bases in between. This CDR3 is CATSDRTGYEQYF. CDR3 DNA: TGTGCCACCAGTGACCGTACAGGCTACGAGCAGTACTTC.

J is TRBJ1-3 and V is TRBV6-5, with D maybe TRBD1 (6 bases). From germline, CDR1 is MNHEY and CDR2 SVGAGI. This CDR3 is 16 amino acids long. V was pared by 2 bases and J by 0 bases, with 11 bases between. CDR3 amino acids: CASSYGGQISGNTIYF. As DNA, the CDR3 is TGTGCCAGCAGTTACGGTGGACAGATCTCTGGAAACACCATATATTTT.

The chain links TRBV24-1 to TRBJ2-5, with TRBD1 identical over 8 bases. Germline trimming cut 1 base from V and 4 bases from J; bases unmatched to any gene: 4. CDR1 and CDR2 from the germline V gene are KGHDR and SFDVKD. The CDR3 is 15 residues long. The CDR3 here is CATSDFGRGRETQYF. The CDR3 coding sequence is TGTGCCACCAGTGATTTCGGCAGGGGGCGAGAGACCCAGTACTTC.

This chain uses TRBV28 with TRBJ1-2; no reliable D call. The CDR3 consists of 13 residues. The germline V gene has CDR1 MDHEN and CDR2 SYDVKM. V was trimmed by 3 bases and J by 4 bases, leaving 9 bases between them. Written as DNA, the CDR3 is TGTGCCAGCAGTTTTTCGAAAGCCTATGGCTACACCTTC. Translated: CASSFSKAYGYTF.

The chain carries TRBV5-1 and TRBJ1-2, with TRBD1 matching 11 bases. From germline, CDR1 is SGHRS and CDR2 YFSETQ. Losses at the gene ends were 4 bases for V and 10 bases for J; bases not matched to a gene: 3. This CDR3 is built from 12 residues. The chain's CDR3 is CASSPGQGDYTF. The CDR3 DNA reads as TGCGCCAGCAGCCCGGGACAGGGGGACTACACCTTC.